This entry describes one TCR beta chain. The sample's time point: newly diagnosed GD, antithyroid drugs for less than 3 months. The TCR library was prepared using RNA isolated from PBMCs. The CDR3 loop spans 14 amino acids. J was trimmed by 3 bases and V by 9 bases; bases with no gene match: 6. CDR1 LNHDA and CDR2 SQIVND come from the germline V gene (reference sequence). These data belong to a study of regulatory T cells in long-lasting Graves disease. TCR beta libraries were built with iRepertoire HTBI primers and Arm-PCR of CDR3 regions. From the multiplex PCR reads, TCRdb called clonotypes with MiXCR, one entry per CDR3 protein. This table holds about 420,000 distinct CDR3 sequences, 16% found once. The same data also contributed to another study, on T cells in Graves' hyperthyroidism and ophthalmopathy.

This sequence originates from a woman younger than 35 with Graves disease. The sequencing here drew on peripheral blood mononuclear cells (PBMCs), taken at new diagnosis, from a patient treated with antithyroid drugs. This chain connects TRBV19 to TRBJ2-1; 9 bases align to TRBD2. CDR3: CASKREANYNEQFF. In DNA form, the CDR3 reads TGTGCCAGCAAGCGGGAGGCGAACTACAATGAGCAGTTCTTC.